This T cell receptor (beta chain) was observed in a study of blood T cells in healthy people across ages. Study outcomes and limitations: Investigators viewed diversity estimates from one million T cells as underestimates, the study reported.

Every sample yielded at least 6.5 million isolated PBMCs. Sample-barcoded 5' priming and a J-beta primer mix drove a second PCR of roughly 7 to 11 cycles. TCRdb analysed the 5' RACE reads with MiXCR anew, one entry per CDR3 protein. This sample has 1.8 million or so distinct CDR3 sequences; about two fifths occur once, and the top ten carry more than 20%. The ends were cut back, 2 bases at V and 6 bases at J, with 11 bases in the middle. Germline-derived CDR1 and CDR2 are SGHVS and FNYEAQ. The CDR3 contains 13 residues. This clonotype showed up many times. Its cognate antigen is unknown. Sequences were obtained from blood. This sequence was found in a human donor in good health. The genes are TRBV7-6 and TRBJ2-7; the D is unclear. The CDR3 nucleotides are TGTGCCAGCAGCTTACAAGCAGCAGGCGAGCAGTACTTC. Amino acids: CASSLQAAGEQYF.